This TCR beta chain was captured in a study of cytomegalovirus exposure and HLA in healthy donors. Overall study findings and caveats: Three chains tied to CMV proved CMV antigen-specific in vitro. A subsequent analysis found that TCR clusters from the first cohort also tended to co-occur in the 120 validation repertoires, with 90% to 95% of cluster scores above 0.

The donors were members of the validation cohort, which comprised 90 to 150 subjects and was separate from the first cohort of 666 subjects. As regards this clone: Its target is not known.

CDR3 length: 16 residues. Per the germline V gene, CDR1 is SEHNR and CDR2 is FQNEAQ (reference sequence). Trimming cost V 6 bases and J 2 bases; bases outside gene matches: 10. Sequencing used immunoSEQ multiplex PCR; TCRdb keeps in-frame clones, though not all of them. Of tens of thousands of clones in the sample, roughly 90% were seen once. This TCR derives from a man aged 18 to 29 in good health and CMV-seronegative. The sequenced material came from PBMCs. V gene TRBV7-9 combines with J gene TRBJ1-2, with TRBD1 identical over 9 bases. CDR3 bases: TGTGCCAGCAGTCCCTGGCGGGACAGGGAGAACTATGGCTACACCTTC. It specifies CASSPWRDRENYGYTF. Looking up the rest from reference TRBV7-9 and TRBJ1-2 gives the full variable domain: DTGVSQNPRHKITKRGQNVTFRCDPISEHNRLYWYRQTLGQGPEFLTYFQNEAQLEKSRLLSDRFSAERPKGSFSTLEIQRTEQGDSAMYLCASSPWRDRENYGYTFGSGTRLTVV.